This entry is about one TCR beta chain. Its cognate antigen is unknown. This specimen belongs to a study of cytomegalovirus exposure and HLA in healthy donors. General study points: Later on, an analysis showed TCR association rates differing by HLA locus, with DRB1 the most and HLA-C the fewest.

PCR employed 60 Vbeta and 13 Jbeta primers. The method was immunoSEQ multiplex PCR; TCRdb's version includes in-frame clones alone and lacks a portion of them. This repertoire comprises under 130,000 clones; its ten largest clones make up 0.45% to 0.6%. Trimming removed 1 base at V and 2 bases at J, with 12 bases between. The CDR3 is made up of 15 amino acids. The germline V gene has CDR1 GTSNPN and CDR2 SVGIG (reference sequence). This TCR was sampled from a man over 45 in good health and CMV-seronegative. Sequencing was performed on PBMCs. This chain links TRBV30 with TRBJ2-1; D call uncertain. CDR3 in DNA: TGTGCCTGGAGTGGTTGGCGGAATACCTACAATGAGCAGTTCTTC. Translation gives CAWSGWRNTYNEQFF.